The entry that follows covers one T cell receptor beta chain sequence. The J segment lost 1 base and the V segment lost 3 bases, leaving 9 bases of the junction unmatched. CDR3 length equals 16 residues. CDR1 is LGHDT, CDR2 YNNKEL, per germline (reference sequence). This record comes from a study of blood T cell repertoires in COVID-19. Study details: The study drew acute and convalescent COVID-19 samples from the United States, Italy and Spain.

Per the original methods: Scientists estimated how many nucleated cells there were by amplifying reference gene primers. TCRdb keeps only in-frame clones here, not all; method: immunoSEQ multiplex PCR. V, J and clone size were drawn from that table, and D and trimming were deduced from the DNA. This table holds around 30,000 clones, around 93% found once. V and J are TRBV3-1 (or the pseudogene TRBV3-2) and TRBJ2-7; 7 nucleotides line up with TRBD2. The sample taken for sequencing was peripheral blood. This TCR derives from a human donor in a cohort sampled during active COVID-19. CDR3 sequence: CASSHEKERESYEQYV. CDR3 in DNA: TGTGCCAGCAGCCATGAGAAGGAGCGGGAATCCTACGAGCAGTACGTC.